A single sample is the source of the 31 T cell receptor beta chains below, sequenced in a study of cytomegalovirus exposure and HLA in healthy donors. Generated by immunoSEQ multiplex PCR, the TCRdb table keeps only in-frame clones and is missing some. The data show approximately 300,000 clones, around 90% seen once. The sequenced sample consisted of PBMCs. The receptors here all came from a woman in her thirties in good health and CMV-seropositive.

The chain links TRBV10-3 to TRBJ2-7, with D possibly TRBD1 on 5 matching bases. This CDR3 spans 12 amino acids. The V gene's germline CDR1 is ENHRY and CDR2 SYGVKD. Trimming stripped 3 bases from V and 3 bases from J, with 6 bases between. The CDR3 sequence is CAISDTGYEQYF. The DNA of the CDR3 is TGTGCCATCAGTGACACAGGCTACGAGCAGTACTTC.

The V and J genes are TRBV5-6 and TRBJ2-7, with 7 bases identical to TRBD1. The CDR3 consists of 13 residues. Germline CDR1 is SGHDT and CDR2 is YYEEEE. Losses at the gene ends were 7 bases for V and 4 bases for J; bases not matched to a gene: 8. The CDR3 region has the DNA TGTGCCAGCGGTTCGGGACAGTCATACGAGCAGTACTTC. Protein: CASGSGQSYEQYF.

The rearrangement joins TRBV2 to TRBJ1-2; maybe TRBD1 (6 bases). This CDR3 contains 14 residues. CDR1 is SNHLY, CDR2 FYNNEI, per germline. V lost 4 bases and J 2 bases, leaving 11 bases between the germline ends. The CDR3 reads CASSVKQGNYGYTF. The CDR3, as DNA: TGTGCCAGCAGTGTAAAACAGGGAAACTATGGCTACACCTTC. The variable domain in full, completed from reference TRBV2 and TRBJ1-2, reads EPEVTQTPSHQVTQMGQEVILRCVPISNHLYFYWYRQILGQKVEFLVSFYNNEISEKSEIFDDQFSVERPDGSNFTLKIRSTKLEDSAMYFCASSVKQGNYGYTFGSGTRLTVV.

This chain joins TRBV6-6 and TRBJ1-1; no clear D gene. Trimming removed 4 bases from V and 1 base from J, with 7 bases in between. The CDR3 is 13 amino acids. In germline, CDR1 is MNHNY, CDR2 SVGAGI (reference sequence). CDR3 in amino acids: CASSFNQNTEAFF. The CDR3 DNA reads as TGTGCCAGCAGTTTTAATCAGAACACTGAAGCTTTCTTT.

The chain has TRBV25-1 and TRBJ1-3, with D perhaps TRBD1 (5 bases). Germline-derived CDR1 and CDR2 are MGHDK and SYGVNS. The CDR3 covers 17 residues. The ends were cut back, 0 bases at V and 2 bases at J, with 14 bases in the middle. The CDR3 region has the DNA TGTGCCAGCAGTGAATACGGCGGGAAGGGGACTGGAAACACCATATATTTT. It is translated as CASSEYGGKGTGNTIYF. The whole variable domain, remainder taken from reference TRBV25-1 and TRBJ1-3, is EADIYQTPRYLVIGTGKKITLECSQTMGHDKMYWYQQDPGMELHLIHYSYGVNSTEKGDLSSESTVSRIRTEHFPLTLESARPSHTSQYLCASSEYGGKGTGNTIYFGEGSWLTVV.

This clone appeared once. For the CDR3, the DNA is TGTGCCAGCATAGCTCCCATGAACACTGAAGCTTTCTTT. Translation gives CASIAPMNTEAFF. The chain employs TRBV6-1 and TRBJ1-1; D ambiguous. V gave up 7 bases and J gave up 0 bases, with 9 bases separating them. CDR1 is MNHNS, CDR2 SASEGT, per germline. The CDR3 has 13 amino acids.

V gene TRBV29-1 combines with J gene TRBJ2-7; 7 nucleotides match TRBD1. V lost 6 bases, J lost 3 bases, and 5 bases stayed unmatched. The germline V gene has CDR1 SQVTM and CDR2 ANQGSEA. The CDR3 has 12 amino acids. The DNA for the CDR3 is TGCAGCGTCCGGGACAGTGACTACGAGCAGTACTTC. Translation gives CSVRDSDYEQYF.

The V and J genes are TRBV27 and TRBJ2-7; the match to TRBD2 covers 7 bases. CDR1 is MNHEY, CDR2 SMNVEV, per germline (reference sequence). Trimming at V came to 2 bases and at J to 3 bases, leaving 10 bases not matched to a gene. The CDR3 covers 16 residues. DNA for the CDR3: TGTGCCAGCAGTTTAGGGGGTCTAGCGGCCCACTACGAGCAGTACTTC. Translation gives CASSLGGLAAHYEQYF.

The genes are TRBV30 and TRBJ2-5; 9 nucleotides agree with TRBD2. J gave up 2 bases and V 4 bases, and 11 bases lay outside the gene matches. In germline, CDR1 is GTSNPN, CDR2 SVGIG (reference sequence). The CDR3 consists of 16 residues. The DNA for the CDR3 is TGTGCCTGGACCGGGGGGCTAGCGGGATCTCAAGAGACCCAGTACTTC. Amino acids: CAWTGGLAGSQETQYF.

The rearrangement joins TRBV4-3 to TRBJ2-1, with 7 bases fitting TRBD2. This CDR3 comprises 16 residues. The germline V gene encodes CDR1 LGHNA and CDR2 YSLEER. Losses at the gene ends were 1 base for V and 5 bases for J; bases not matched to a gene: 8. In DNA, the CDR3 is TGCGCCAGCAGCCAAGTACGGGGGGTTGTAAACAATGAGCAGTTCTTC. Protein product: CASSQVRGVVNNEQFF.

Here the CDR3 DNA reads TGTGCCATCAAGGACAGGAGTACTACCTTGAACACTGAAGCTTTCTTT. Its translation is CAIKDRSTTLNTEAFF. The chain is built from TRBV10-3 and TRBJ1-1, with 7 nucleotides matching TRBD1. J gave up 0 bases and V 7 bases, and 11 bases lay outside the gene matches. The CDR3 runs to 16 residues. Germline V gene data show CDR1 as ENHRY and CDR2 as SYGVKD.

CDR3: CASSPAPEGTALNGYTF. The CDR3 DNA sequence: TGTGCCAGCTCACCAGCCCCGGAAGGGACAGCCCTAAATGGCTACACCTTC. The V gene is TRBV18, the J gene TRBJ1-2, with TRBD1 matching over 7 bases. Trimming cost V 2 bases and J 6 bases; bases outside gene matches: 15. The germline CDR1 and CDR2 sequences are KGHSH and LQKENI. This CDR3 has 17 residues.

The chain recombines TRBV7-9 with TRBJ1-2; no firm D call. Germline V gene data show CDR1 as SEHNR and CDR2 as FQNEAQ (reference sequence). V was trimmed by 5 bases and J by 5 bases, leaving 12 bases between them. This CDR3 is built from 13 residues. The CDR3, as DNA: TGTGCCAGCAGCAGGGTCGTCGGGTATGGCTACACCTTC. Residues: CASSRVVGYGYTF.

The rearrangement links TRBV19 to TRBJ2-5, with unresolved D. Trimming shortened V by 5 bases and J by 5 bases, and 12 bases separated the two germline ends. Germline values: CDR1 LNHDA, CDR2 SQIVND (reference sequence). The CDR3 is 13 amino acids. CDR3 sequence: CASSFQSGETQYF. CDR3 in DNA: TGTGCCAGTAGTTTCCAGAGTGGGGAGACCCAGTACTTC.

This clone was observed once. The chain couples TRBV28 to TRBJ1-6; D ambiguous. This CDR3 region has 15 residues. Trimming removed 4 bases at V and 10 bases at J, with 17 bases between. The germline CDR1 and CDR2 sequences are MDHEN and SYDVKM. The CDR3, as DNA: TGTGCCAGCAGTTCGGTCCAGGCGGGGAGATCACCCCTCCACTTT. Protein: CASSSVQAGRSPLHF.

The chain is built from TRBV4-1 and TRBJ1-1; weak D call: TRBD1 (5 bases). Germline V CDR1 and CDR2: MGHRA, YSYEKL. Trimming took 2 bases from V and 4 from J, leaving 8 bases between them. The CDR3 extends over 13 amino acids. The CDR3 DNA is TGCGCCAGCAGCCAATGGGACGGCACTGAAGCTTTCTTT. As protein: CASSQWDGTEAFF.

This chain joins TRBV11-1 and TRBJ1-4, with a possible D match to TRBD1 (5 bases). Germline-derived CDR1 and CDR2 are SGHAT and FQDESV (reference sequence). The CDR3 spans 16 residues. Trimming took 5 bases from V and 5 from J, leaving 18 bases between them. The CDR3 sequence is CASSHQTGYSNEKLFF. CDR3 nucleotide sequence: TGTGCCAGCAGCCATCAAACAGGATATAGCAATGAAAAACTGTTTTTT.

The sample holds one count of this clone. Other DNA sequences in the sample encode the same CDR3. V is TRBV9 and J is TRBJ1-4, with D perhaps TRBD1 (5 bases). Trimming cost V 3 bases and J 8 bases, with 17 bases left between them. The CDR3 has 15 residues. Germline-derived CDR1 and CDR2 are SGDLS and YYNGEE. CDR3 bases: TGTGCCAGCAGCGGAAGCGGGACCGCCGGCGAAAAACTGTTTTTT. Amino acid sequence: CASSGSGTAGEKLFF.

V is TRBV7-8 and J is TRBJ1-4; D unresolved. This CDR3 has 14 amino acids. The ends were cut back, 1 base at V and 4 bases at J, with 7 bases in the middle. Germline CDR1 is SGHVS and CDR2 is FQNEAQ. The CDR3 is CASSLGQINEKLFF. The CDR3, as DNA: TGTGCCAGCAGCTTAGGACAAATTAATGAAAAACTGTTTTTT.

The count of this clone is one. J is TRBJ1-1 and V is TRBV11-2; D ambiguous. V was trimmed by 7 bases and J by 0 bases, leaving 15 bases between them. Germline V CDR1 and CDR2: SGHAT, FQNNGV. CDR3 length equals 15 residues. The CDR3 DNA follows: TGTGCCAGCAAACAAAACCTCGGGGTGAACACTGAAGCTTTCTTT. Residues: CASKQNLGVNTEAFF.

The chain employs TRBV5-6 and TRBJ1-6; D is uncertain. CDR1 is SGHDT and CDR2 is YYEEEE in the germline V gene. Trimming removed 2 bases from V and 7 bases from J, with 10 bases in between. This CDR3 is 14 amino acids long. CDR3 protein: CASSLAGNNSPLHF. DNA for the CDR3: TGTGCCAGCAGCTTAGCTGGGAACAATTCACCCCTCCACTTT. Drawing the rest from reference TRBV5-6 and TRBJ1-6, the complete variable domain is DAGVTQSPTHLIKTRGQQVTLRCSPKSGHDTVSWYQQALGQGPQFIFQYYEEEERQRGNFPDRFSGHQFPNYSSELNVNALLLGDSALYLCASSLAGNNSPLHFGNGTRLTVT.

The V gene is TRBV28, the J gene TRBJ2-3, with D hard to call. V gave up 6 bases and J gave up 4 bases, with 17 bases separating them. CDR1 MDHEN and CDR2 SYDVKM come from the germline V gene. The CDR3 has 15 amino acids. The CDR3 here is CASRDHNPGADTQYF. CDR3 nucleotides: TGTGCCAGCAGGGACCACAATCCTGGCGCAGATACGCAGTATTTT.

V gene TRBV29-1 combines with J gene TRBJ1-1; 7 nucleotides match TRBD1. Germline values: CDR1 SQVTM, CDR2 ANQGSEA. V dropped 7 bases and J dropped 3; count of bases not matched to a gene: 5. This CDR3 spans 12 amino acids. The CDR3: CSGATGYTEAFF. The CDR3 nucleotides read TGCAGCGGAGCGACAGGGTACACTGAAGCTTTCTTT.

The CDR3 spells CASSFGLYSYEQYF. The CDR3 coding sequence is TGCGCCAGCAGCTTTGGACTATACTCCTACGAGCAGTACTTC. The chain uses TRBV5-1 and TRBJ2-7; a weak D match, TRBD2 (6 bases). This CDR3 region has 14 residues. Germline loops: CDR1 SGHRS, CDR2 YFSETQ. V was cut by 2 bases and J by 0 bases, with 9 bases left in between.

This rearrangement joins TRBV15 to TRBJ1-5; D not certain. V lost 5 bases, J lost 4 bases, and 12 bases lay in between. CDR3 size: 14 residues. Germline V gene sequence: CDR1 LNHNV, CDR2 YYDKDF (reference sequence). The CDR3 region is CATSQRFGNQPQHF. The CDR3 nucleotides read TGTGCCACCAGCCAGCGGTTTGGGAATCAGCCCCAGCATTTT.

CDR3: CASSQDLGLPGQGKNIQYF. The DNA for the CDR3 is TGCGCCAGCAGCCAAGATTTGGGATTGCCGGGACAGGGAAAAAACATTCAGTACTTC. The V and J genes are TRBV4-1 and TRBJ2-4, with TRBD1 identical over 9 bases. The CDR3 is 19 amino acids. Looked up from germline, CDR1 is MGHRA and CDR2 is YSYEKL. J gave up 4 bases and V 0 bases, and 13 bases lay outside the gene matches.

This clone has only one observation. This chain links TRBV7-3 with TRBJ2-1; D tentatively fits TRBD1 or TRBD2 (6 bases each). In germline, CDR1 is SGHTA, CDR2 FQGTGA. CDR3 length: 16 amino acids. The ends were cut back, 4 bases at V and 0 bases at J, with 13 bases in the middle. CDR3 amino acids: CASSSSGDSSYNEQFF. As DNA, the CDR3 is TGTGCCAGCAGCTCCTCAGGGGACTCCTCCTACAATGAGCAGTTCTTC. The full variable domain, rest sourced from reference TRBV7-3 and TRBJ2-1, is GAGVSQTPSNKVTEKGKYVELRCDPISGHTALYWYRQSLGQGPEFLIYFQGTGAADDSGLPNDRFFAVRPEGSVSTLKIQRTERGDSAVYLCASSSSGDSSYNEQFFGPGTRLTVL.

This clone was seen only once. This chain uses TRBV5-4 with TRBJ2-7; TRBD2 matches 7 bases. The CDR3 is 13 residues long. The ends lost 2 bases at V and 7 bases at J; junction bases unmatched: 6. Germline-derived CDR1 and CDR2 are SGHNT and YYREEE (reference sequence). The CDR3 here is CASSFNYGGEQYF. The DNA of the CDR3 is TGTGCCAGCAGCTTCAACTACGGGGGGGAGCAGTACTTC.

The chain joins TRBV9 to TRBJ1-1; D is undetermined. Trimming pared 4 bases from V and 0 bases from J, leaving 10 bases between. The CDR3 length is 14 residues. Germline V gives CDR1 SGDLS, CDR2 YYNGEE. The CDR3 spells CASSLKGVNTEAFF. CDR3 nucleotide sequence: TGTGCCAGCAGCCTCAAAGGAGTGAACACTGAAGCTTTCTTT.

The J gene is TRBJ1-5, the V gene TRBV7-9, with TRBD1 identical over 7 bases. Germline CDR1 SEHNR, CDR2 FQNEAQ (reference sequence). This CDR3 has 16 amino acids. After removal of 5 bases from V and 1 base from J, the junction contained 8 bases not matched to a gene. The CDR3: CASSTRQGTSNQPQHF. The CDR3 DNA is TGTGCCAGCAGCACGCGACAGGGTACGAGCAATCAGCCCCAGCATTTT.

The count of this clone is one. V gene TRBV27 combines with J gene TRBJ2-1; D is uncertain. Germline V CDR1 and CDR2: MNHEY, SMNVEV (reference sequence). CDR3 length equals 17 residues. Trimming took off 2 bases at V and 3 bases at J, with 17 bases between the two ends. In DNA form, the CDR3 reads TGTGCCAGCAGTTTAATGGGTAACAGCTATTACTACAATGAGCAGTTCTTC. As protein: CASSLMGNSYYYNEQFF.